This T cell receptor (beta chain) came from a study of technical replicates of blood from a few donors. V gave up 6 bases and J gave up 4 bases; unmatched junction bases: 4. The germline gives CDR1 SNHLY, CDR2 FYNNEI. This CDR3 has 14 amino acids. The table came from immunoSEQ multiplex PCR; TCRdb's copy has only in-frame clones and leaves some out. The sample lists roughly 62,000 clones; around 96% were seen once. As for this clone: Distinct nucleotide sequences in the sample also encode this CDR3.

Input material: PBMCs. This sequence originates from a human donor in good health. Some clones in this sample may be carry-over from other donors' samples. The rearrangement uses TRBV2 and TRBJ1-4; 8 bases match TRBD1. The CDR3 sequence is CASRGTGFNEKLFF. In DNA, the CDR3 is TGTGCCAGCAGGGGGACAGGTTTTAATGAAAAACTGTTTTTT.